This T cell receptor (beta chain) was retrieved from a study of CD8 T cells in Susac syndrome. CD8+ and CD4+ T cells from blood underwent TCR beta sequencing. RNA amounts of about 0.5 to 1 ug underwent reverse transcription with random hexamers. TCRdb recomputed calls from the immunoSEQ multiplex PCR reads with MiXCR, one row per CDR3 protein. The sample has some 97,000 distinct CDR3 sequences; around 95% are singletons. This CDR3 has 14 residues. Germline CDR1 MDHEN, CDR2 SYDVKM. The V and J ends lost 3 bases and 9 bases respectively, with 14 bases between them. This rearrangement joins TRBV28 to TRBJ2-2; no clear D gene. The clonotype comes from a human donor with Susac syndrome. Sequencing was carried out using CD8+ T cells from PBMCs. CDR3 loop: CASSLYGVSRELFF. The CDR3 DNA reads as TGTGCCAGCAGTTTGTATGGGGTCAGTAGGGAGCTGTTTTTT.